The present T cell receptor beta chain was sequenced within a study of shared clonotypes between healthy human individuals. This was a deep-level run. The repertoire was sequenced with immunoSEQ multiplex PCR; TCRdb's copy has only in-frame clones and lacks some. The sample has around 1,900,000 clones, 93% seen once. Positive CCR7 selection of CD45RO-negative cells yielded the naive CD8 cells, and terminally differentiated effector memory CD45RA+ cells were excluded. Germline values: CDR1 MNHEY, CDR2 SMNVEV (reference sequence). With 6 bases removed from V and 0 bases from J, the gap between germline ends came to 16 bases. The length of the CDR3 is 16 residues.

This chain links TRBV27 with TRBJ2-3; D remains unclear. Sequencing used naive CD8+ T cells from PBMCs. This receptor was identified in a man aged 18 to 30 in good health. Some clones in this sample may be carry-over from other donors' samples. Here the CDR3 DNA reads TGTGCCAGCAGGGTTTGGGTGGGTCCTAGCACAGATACGCAGTATTTT. Protein: CASRVWVGPSTDTQYF.